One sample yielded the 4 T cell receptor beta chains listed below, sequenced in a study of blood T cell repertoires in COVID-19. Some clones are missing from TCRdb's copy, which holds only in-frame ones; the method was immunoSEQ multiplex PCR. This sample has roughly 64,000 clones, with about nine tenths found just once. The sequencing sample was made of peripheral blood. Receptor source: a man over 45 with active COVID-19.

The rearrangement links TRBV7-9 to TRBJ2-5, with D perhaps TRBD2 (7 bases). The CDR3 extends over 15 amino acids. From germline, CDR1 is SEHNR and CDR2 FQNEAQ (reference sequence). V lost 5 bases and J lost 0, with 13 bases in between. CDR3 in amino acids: CASSPAGHYQETQYF. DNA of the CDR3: TGTGCCAGCAGCCCAGCGGGACATTACCAAGAGACCCAGTACTTC.

CDR3 protein: CASSRGGLAGANVLTF. In nucleotides, the CDR3 is TGCGCCAGCAGCCGTGGAGGACTAGCTGGGGCCAACGTCCTGACTTTC. The gene calls are TRBV4-1 and TRBJ2-6; 7 nucleotides match TRBD2. The junction had 5 bases not matched to a gene; V was cut back by 4 bases and J by 2 bases. From germline, CDR1 is MGHRA and CDR2 YSYEKL. The length of the CDR3 is 16 residues.

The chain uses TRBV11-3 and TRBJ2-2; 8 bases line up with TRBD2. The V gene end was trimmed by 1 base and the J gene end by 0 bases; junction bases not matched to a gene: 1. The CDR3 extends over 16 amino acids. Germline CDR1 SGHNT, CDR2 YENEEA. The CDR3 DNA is TGTGCCAGCAGCTTAGCGGGGGGGACGAACACCGGGGAGCTGTTTTTT. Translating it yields CASSLAGGTNTGELFF.

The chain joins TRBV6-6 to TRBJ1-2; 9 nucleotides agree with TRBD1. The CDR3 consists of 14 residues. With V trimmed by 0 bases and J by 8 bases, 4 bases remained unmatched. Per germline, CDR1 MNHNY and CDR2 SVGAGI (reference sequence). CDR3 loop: CASSYSGQGRGYTF. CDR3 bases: TGTGCCAGCAGTTACTCGGGACAGGGAAGAGGCTACACCTTC.